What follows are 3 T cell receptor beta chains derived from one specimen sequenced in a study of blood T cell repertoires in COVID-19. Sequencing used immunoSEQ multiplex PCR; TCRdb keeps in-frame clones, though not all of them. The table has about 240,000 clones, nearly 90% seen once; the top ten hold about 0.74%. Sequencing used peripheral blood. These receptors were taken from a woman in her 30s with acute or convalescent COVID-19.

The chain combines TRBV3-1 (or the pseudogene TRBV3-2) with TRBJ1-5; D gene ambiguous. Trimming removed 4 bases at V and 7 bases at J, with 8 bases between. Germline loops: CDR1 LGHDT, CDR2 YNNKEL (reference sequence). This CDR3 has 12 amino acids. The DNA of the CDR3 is TGTGCCAGCAGCCGAGAAGAGCAGCCCCAGCATTTT. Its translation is CASSREEQPQHF.

CDR3 sequence: CASSVREVSYEQYF. CDR3 coding DNA: TGTGCCAGCAGCGTAAGGGAGGTTTCCTACGAGCAGTACTTC. The chain employs TRBV9 and TRBJ2-7, with D perhaps matching TRBD2 (6 bases). Germline assignment: CDR1 SGDLS and CDR2 YYNGEE. The V end was cut by 1 base, the J end by 1 base, with 9 bases between. The CDR3 totals 14 residues.

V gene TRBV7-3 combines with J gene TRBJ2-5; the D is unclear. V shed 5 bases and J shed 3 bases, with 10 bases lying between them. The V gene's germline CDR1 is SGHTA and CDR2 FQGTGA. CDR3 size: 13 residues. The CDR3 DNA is TGTGCCAGCAGCCTCAATCCAGAAGAGACCCAGTACTTC. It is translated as CASSLNPEETQYF.